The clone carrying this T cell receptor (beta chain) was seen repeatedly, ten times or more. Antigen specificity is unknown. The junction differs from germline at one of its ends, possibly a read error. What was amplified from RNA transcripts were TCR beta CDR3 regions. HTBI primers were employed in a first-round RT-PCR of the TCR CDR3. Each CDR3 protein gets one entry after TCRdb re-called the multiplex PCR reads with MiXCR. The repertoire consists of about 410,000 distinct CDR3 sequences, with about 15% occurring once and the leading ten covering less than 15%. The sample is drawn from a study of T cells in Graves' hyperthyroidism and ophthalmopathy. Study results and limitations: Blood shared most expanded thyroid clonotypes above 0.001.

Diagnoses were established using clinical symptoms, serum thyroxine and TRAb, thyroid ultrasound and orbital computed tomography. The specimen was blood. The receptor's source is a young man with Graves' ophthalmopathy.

CDR3 in DNA: TGTGCCAGCAGCTCCTTGATGGAGGGGTACATTGAGCAGTTCTTC. Protein product: CASSSLMEGYIEQFF. V usage is TRBV7-8 and J usage is TRBJ2-1, with a possible D match to TRBD2 (6 bases). Germline V lookup: CDR1 SGHVS, CDR2 FQNEAQ. The CDR3 has 15 residues.